This passage covers 20 T cell receptor beta chains from one sample sequenced in a study of T-cell memory formation after mild COVID-19. One entry per CDR3 protein results from TCRdb running MiXCR on the 5' RACE reads. The profile covers 400,000 or so distinct CDR3 sequences, with 20% appearing a single time and about 8.8% taken by the ten largest. The sequenced sample consisted of PBMCs or a T cell subset sorted from them (not recorded which). The origin of the receptors is an adult woman who had mild COVID-19 (a few samples of this study predate the infection). Cell type and time point are not known.

This clonotype showed up just a few times. V usage is TRBV11-2 and J usage is TRBJ2-7; D possibly corresponds to TRBD1 (6 bases). Germline V gene data show CDR1 as SGHAT and CDR2 as FQNNGV. V lost 6 bases and J lost 1, with 16 bases in between. The CDR3 consists of 15 residues. The CDR3 nucleotides are TGTGCCAGCAGGTCACAGGGACGCCCGTCCTACGAGCAGTACTTC. As protein: CASRSQGRPSYEQYF.

This clonotype showed up just a few times. The genes are TRBV12-3 or TRBV12-4 and TRBJ1-1; the match to TRBD1 covers 8 bases. This CDR3 comprises 14 residues. V dropped 2 bases and J dropped 7; count of bases not matched to a gene: 6. The CDR3 DNA follows: TGTGCCAGCAGTTTACAGGGGGCGCAGAGTGAAGCTTTCTTT. Translation: CASSLQGAQSEAFF.

This chain uses TRBV27 with TRBJ1-2, with 12 positions matching TRBD1. Per germline, CDR1 MNHEY and CDR2 SMNVEV (reference sequence). The CDR3 has 15 residues. J was trimmed by 6 bases and V by 8 bases; bases with no gene match: 10. CDR3 nucleotides: TGTGCCAGCTCGAGGGGACAGGGGGCTGGTAATGGCTACACCTTC. It is translated as CASSRGQGAGNGYTF.

This clonotype has a count of ten or more. The genes are TRBV29-1 and TRBJ2-7; D gene uncertain. CDR3 length equals 13 residues. The germline V and J ends were trimmed by 7 bases and 3 bases, with 16 bases remaining between them. Germline V gives CDR1 SQVTM, CDR2 ANQGSEA. The CDR3 region is CSASLGQSYEQYF. The CDR3 DNA sequence: TGCAGCGCATCTCTCGGGCAAAGCTACGAGCAGTACTTC.

V gene TRBV27 combines with J gene TRBJ1-6; 10 positions match TRBD1. V was clipped by 4 bases and J by 8 bases; unmatched bases: 8. Germline CDR1 MNHEY, CDR2 SMNVEV (reference sequence). This CDR3 region has 16 residues. In DNA form, the CDR3 reads TGTGCCAGCAGTTCCGGACAGGGGGGCGAGGATTCACCCCTCCACTTT. Amino acid sequence: CASSSGQGGEDSPLHF.

This clonotype has more than one count but fewer than ten. The chain uses TRBV4-3 and TRBJ2-6; possibly TRBD2 for D (5 bases). This CDR3 spans 16 amino acids. Trimming stripped 1 base from V and 4 bases from J, with 11 bases between. Per germline, CDR1 LGHNA and CDR2 YSLEER. The DNA for the CDR3 is TGCGCCAGCAGCCAAGGACGGGGTGCCGGGGCCAACGTCCTGACTTTC. Protein product: CASSQGRGAGANVLTF.

The J gene is TRBJ2-6, the V gene TRBV12-3 or TRBV12-4, with 7 nucleotides matching TRBD1. J gave up 2 bases and V 6 bases, and 10 bases lay outside the gene matches. The CDR3 is 17 residues long. The CDR3 nucleotides are TGTGCCAGCAGCCCAAGACAGGGATTTGCTGGGGCCAACGTCCTGACTTTC. Translating gives CASSPRQGFAGANVLTF.

J is TRBJ2-7 and V is TRBV7-8, with TRBD2 matching over 7 bases. Germline CDR1 reads SGHVS; CDR2 reads FQNEAQ. V shed 5 bases and J 1 base; nucleotides not matched to a gene: 11. The CDR3 spans 16 residues. The CDR3: CASSHPAGVGSYEQYF. The CDR3 DNA reads TGTGCCAGCAGCCACCCCGCGGGAGTTGGTTCCTACGAGCAGTACTTC.

This sequence joins TRBV6-2 or TRBV6-3 and TRBJ1-2, with D unresolved. The germline V gene encodes CDR1 MNHEY and CDR2 SVGEGT. The V end lost 2 bases, the J end lost 6 bases, and 16 bases lay between the germline ends. The CDR3 has 15 amino acids. The CDR3 here is CASSYPLDVWDGYTF. CDR3 bases: TGTGCCAGCAGTTACCCCCTCGACGTCTGGGATGGCTACACCTTC.

This clonotype was seen only a few times. The rearrangement links TRBV12-3 or TRBV12-4 to TRBJ1-1; no clear D. This CDR3 is 15 amino acids long. The ends were cut back, 7 bases at V and 1 base at J, with 16 bases in the middle. The CDR3 loop reads CASTSRWRENTEAFF. The CDR3 nucleotides are TGTGCCAGCACCTCCCGGTGGCGGGAGAACACTGAAGCTTTCTTT.

J is TRBJ2-3 and V is TRBV11-2; possibly TRBD1 for D (6 bases). The CDR3 covers 14 residues. V was shortened by 4 bases and J by 8 bases, with 16 bases between the two germline ends. CDR1 is SGHAT and CDR2 is FQNNGV in the germline V gene. Here the CDR3 reads CASSSRYEGVTQYF. CDR3 in DNA: TGTGCCAGCAGCTCTCGATATGAGGGGGTTACGCAGTATTTT.

This chain's CDR3 is CASSHTSPPYEQYF. DNA for the CDR3: TGCGCCAGCAGCCACACTAGCCCACCCTACGAGCAGTACTTC. J is TRBJ2-7 and V is TRBV5-1, with a weak D call TRBD2 (6 bases). In germline, CDR1 is SGHRS, CDR2 YFSETQ. V was clipped by 4 bases and J by 2 bases, with 13 bases between them. The CDR3 runs to 14 residues.

V gene TRBV19 combines with J gene TRBJ1-5; no clear D gene. The CDR3 covers 13 residues. Trimming removed 1 base from V and 7 bases from J, with 8 bases in between. Per the germline V gene, CDR1 is LNHDA and CDR2 is SQIVND (reference sequence). The CDR3 sequence is CASSIALGQPQHF. The CDR3 DNA reads as TGTGCCAGTAGTATAGCCCTAGGGCAGCCCCAGCATTTT.

This clonotype was recorded many times. The chain employs TRBV5-1 and TRBJ2-7; D is ambiguous. Trimming left V 0 bases short and J 2 bases short, with 9 bases between. Germline V gene data show CDR1 as SGHRS and CDR2 as YFSETQ. The CDR3 is 14 residues long. The CDR3: CASSLALGPYEQYF. CDR3 nucleotides: TGCGCCAGCAGCTTGGCCCTTGGGCCCTACGAGCAGTACTTC.

In its sample, this clonotype was seen a few times. The gene calls are TRBV12-3 or TRBV12-4 and TRBJ2-1, with unresolved D. The CDR3 loop spans 15 amino acids. The ends were cut back, 5 bases at V and 8 bases at J, with 19 bases in the middle. CDR3 protein: CASSPGPLGFYEQFF. The CDR3 nucleotides read TGTGCCAGCAGTCCGGGCCCCCTGGGGTTCTATGAGCAGTTCTTC.

This clonotype appeared a single time. This sequence joins TRBV4-3 and TRBJ1-3; weak D call: TRBD1 (5 bases). Trimming took 0 bases from V and 0 from J, leaving 9 bases between them. The CDR3 loop spans 16 amino acids. Germline V gene lookup returns CDR1 LGHNA and CDR2 YSLEER. The CDR3 nucleotides are TGCGCCAGCAGCCAAGATATGGGGGGCTCTGGAAACACCATATATTTT. Translated, it gives CASSQDMGGSGNTIYF.

V usage is TRBV6-1 and J usage is TRBJ1-1, with 10 bases aligning to TRBD1. The ends lost 6 bases at V and 10 bases at J; junction bases unmatched: 8. Per germline, CDR1 MNHNS and CDR2 SASEGT. The CDR3 has 13 amino acids. CDR3 sequence reads: CASRVDRGRGAFF. CDR3 coding DNA: TGTGCCAGCAGGGTCGACAGGGGGCGGGGAGCTTTCTTT.

This clonotype has a count of ten or more. The V and J genes are TRBV6-2 or TRBV6-3 and TRBJ1-6; D might be TRBD1 (5 bases). The CDR3 has 15 amino acids. V gave up 6 bases and J gave up 8 bases, with 17 bases separating them. CDR1 is MNHEY and CDR2 is SVGEGT in the germline V gene. CDR3 nucleotides: TGTGCCAGCAGCTACGAGGGGTTTCGGGATTCACCCCTCCACTTT. Amino acids: CASSYEGFRDSPLHF.

This clonotype was seen ten or more times. The gene calls are TRBV20-1 and TRBJ2-4; D uncertain. Germline lookup yields CDR1 DFQATT and CDR2 SNEGSKA (reference sequence). This CDR3 region has 13 residues. The germline V and J ends were trimmed by 0 bases and 6 bases, with 9 bases remaining between them. The CDR3 loop is CSAREPIGNIQYF. The CDR3 nucleotides read TGCAGTGCTAGAGAGCCGATAGGAAACATTCAGTACTTC.

V usage is TRBV25-1 and J usage is TRBJ1-5; 8 nucleotides agree with TRBD1. After removal of 8 bases from V and 7 bases from J, the junction contained 13 bases not matched to a gene. The germline V gene has CDR1 MGHDK and CDR2 SYGVNS. This CDR3 contains 15 residues. The CDR3 coding sequence is TGTGCCAGCTCCTCTGACGGACAGGGACGCCAGCCCCAGCATTTT. This translates into CASSSDGQGRQPQHF.